The sequence of this T cell receptor (beta chain) was determined in a study of T cells after yellow fever vaccination. TCRdb called the 5' RACE reads again in MiXCR, with one record for every CDR3 protein. This sample has 150,000 to 200,000 distinct CDR3 sequences; around 7% occur once, and the top ten carry approximately 2.4%. The CDR3 is 19 residues long. Germline CDR1 is SQVTM and CDR2 is ANQGSEA. The ends lost 0 bases at V and 4 bases at J; junction bases unmatched: 15. The chain is built from TRBV29-1 and TRBJ1-2; 12 nucleotides match TRBD1. The sequence came from a man aged 18 to 35 who received the YFV17D yellow fever vaccine. Source: CD4+ T cells sorted from PBMCs, taken less than 6 days after the first yellow fever vaccination. CDR3 sequence (DNA): TGCAGCGTTGAAGATCGGGGGACAGGGGGCGGGGGAAACCGCTATGGCTACACCTTC. Translation: CSVEDRGTGGGGNRYGYTF.